A single sample is the source of the 21 T cell receptor beta chains below, sequenced in a study of shared clonotypes between healthy human individuals. Terminally differentiated effector memory CD45RA+ cells were excluded by CCR7 positive selection of CD45RO-negative cells. The table came from immunoSEQ multiplex PCR; TCRdb's copy has only in-frame clones and leaves some out. The data contain 550,000 to 750,000 clones, 90% to 95% of them seen just once; the ten biggest clones take up 24%. The sample taken for sequencing was naive CD8+ T cells sorted from blood. The receptors shown here come from a man aged 25 to 40 in good health.

V and J are TRBV27 and TRBJ2-7, with D tentatively TRBD2 (6 bases). The V gene lost 0 bases and the J gene lost 6 bases, with 9 bases spanning the gap. Germline CDR1 and CDR2: MNHEY and SMNVEV (reference sequence). The CDR3 sequence is 13 residues long. The CDR3 DNA sequence: TGTGCCAGCAGTTTATCCCTTAGCGGCGAGCAGTACTTC. Translated, it gives CASSLSLSGEQYF.

In the case of this clone: This may be a read error, as it is one base from a much larger clone. The chain employs TRBV27 and TRBJ2-3; 12 bases are a match to TRBD2. The CDR3 contains 15 residues. V gave up 5 bases and J gave up 3 bases; unmatched junction bases: 3. In germline, CDR1 is MNHEY, CDR2 SMNVEV (reference sequence). CDR3 sequence (DNA): TGTGCCAGCAGTCCCGGGACTAGCGGGACAGATACGCAGTATTTT. Encoded protein: CASSPGTSGTDTQYF.

This chain connects TRBV27 to TRBJ2-1; 10 nucleotides agree with TRBD2. The CDR3 has 15 amino acids. Germline loops: CDR1 MNHEY, CDR2 SMNVEV (reference sequence). Trimming removed 4 bases from V and 4 bases from J; junction bases left unmatched: 4. CDR3 sequence reads: CASSSLLAGYNEQFF. The CDR3 bases are TGTGCCAGCAGTTCTTTACTAGCGGGGTACAATGAGCAGTTCTTC.

This clone is a singleton in its sample. The V gene is TRBV7-6, the J gene TRBJ2-3; TRBD2 matches 8 bases. Germline assignment: CDR1 SGHVS and CDR2 FNYEAQ. V dropped 0 bases and J dropped 1; count of bases not matched to a gene: 6. There are 17 residues in the CDR3. The CDR3 bases are TGTGCCAGCAGCTTAGCGGGCGGGAGGCAGGGCACAGATACGCAGTATTTT. Translating gives CASSLAGGRQGTDTQYF.

The rearrangement joins TRBV5-5 to TRBJ2-7; perhaps D is TRBD1 or TRBD2 (6 bases each). CDR1 and CDR2 from the germline V gene are SGHKS and YYEKEE (reference sequence). Trimming took off 1 base at V and 7 bases at J, with 15 bases between the two ends. CDR3 length: 14 residues. The CDR3: CASSLTGRSEEQYF. CDR3 coding DNA: TGTGCCAGCAGCTTGACAGGGAGGTCTGAGGAGCAGTACTTC.

CDR3 DNA sequence: TGTGCCAGCAGTGACGGGTCAGGGGATCGCGAGCAGTACTTC. It encodes CASSDGSGDREQYF. V is TRBV2 and J is TRBJ2-7; possible D gene TRBD1, 6 bases. The CDR3 has 14 residues. Trimming pared 3 bases from V and 6 bases from J, leaving 15 bases between. Germline V CDR1 and CDR2: SNHLY, FYNNEI.

V usage is TRBV5-5 and J usage is TRBJ2-3, with 9 bases identical to TRBD1. The junction had 8 bases not matched to a gene; V was cut back by 7 bases and J by 5 bases. Germline-derived CDR1 and CDR2 are SGHKS and YYEKEE (reference sequence). This CDR3 has 14 residues. The CDR3, as DNA: TGTGCCAGCCCGACTGGACAGGGGAGAGATACGCAGTATTTT. Its translation: CASPTGQGRDTQYF.

This rearrangement joins TRBV2 to TRBJ2-7; either TRBD1 or TRBD2 may fit D (5 bases each). Looked up from germline, CDR1 is SNHLY and CDR2 is FYNNEI. The CDR3 length is 13 residues. Trimming stripped 6 bases from V and 2 bases from J, with 11 bases between. CDR3 residues: CASRGTLPYEQYF. DNA for the CDR3: TGTGCCAGCAGAGGGACCCTTCCCTACGAGCAGTACTTC.

The CDR3 loop reads CASSQYRPEPQYF. The CDR3 region has the DNA TGCGCCAGCAGCCAATACCGGCCCGAGCCCCAGTACTTC. The rearrangement links TRBV4-3 to TRBJ2-5; D not resolved. V gave up 2 bases and J gave up 9 bases, with 13 bases separating them. Germline lookup yields CDR1 LGHNA and CDR2 YSLEER. The CDR3 sequence is 13 residues long.

This chain connects TRBV15 to TRBJ2-7; D perhaps matches TRBD1 (6 bases). The germline V and J ends were trimmed by 8 bases and 0 bases, with 8 bases remaining between them. There are 12 residues in the CDR3. Germline loops: CDR1 LNHNV, CDR2 YYDKDF (reference sequence). This chain's CDR3 is CATEGDSYEQYF. DNA of the CDR3: TGTGCCACCGAGGGGGACTCCTACGAGCAGTACTTC.

The chain combines TRBV10-2 with TRBJ1-3; D not resolved. V gave up 0 bases and J gave up 1 base, with 7 bases separating them. CDR1 is WSHSY, CDR2 SAAADI, per germline. The CDR3 loop spans 15 amino acids. CDR3 in DNA: TGCGCCAGCAGTGAGTCGGGAGTTTCTGGAAACACCATATATTTT. It codes for CASSESGVSGNTIYF.

The chain uses TRBV10-3 and TRBJ1-2; 7 nucleotides agree with TRBD1. The CDR3 is made up of 17 amino acids. Trimming at V came to 0 bases and at J to 2 bases, leaving 9 bases not matched to a gene. Germline loops: CDR1 ENHRY, CDR2 SYGVKD. CDR3 nucleotide sequence: TGTGCCATCAGTGAGTCCGACGGACAGGCCTCAAACTATGGCTACACCTTC. Encoded protein: CAISESDGQASNYGYTF.

V usage is TRBV30 and J usage is TRBJ2-7; D gene uncertain. CDR3 length: 12 amino acids. Trimming pared 0 bases from V and 3 bases from J, leaving 6 bases between. Germline CDR1 and CDR2: GTSNPN and SVGIG (reference sequence). The CDR3 DNA reads TGTGCCTGGAGTGTATTGAGCTACGAGCAGTACTTC. Translated, it gives CAWSVLSYEQYF.

The chain recombines TRBV6-6 with TRBJ2-2; D uncertain. Germline V gives CDR1 MNHNY, CDR2 SVGAGI (reference sequence). The CDR3 runs 13 residues. Trimming took off 10 bases at V and 4 bases at J, with 13 bases between the two ends. CDR3 residues: CATQSRPTGELFF. CDR3 nucleotide sequence: TGTGCCACCCAGAGCAGACCCACCGGGGAGCTGTTTTTT.

This clone was observed a few times. The chain has TRBV10-1 and TRBJ2-7; D possibly corresponds to TRBD2 (5 bases). V shed 6 bases and J shed 0 bases, with 9 bases lying between them. The CDR3 runs to 13 residues. Germline lookup yields CDR1 WNHNN and CDR2 SYGVQD (reference sequence). The CDR3 loop is CASSSGSSYEQYF. The CDR3 nucleotides are TGCGCCAGCAGCTCTGGGAGCTCCTACGAGCAGTACTTC.

V gene TRBV27 combines with J gene TRBJ1-1, with 7 nucleotides matching TRBD1. Trimming removed 5 bases from V and 1 base from J; junction bases left unmatched: 7. Germline CDR1 reads MNHEY; CDR2 reads SMNVEV (reference sequence). CDR3 length: 15 amino acids. The DNA of the CDR3 is TGTGCCAGCAGTAGGGCAGGGGGAAGGAACACTGAAGCTTTCTTT. It yields the protein CASSRAGGRNTEAFF.

V and J are TRBV2 and TRBJ2-3; D tentatively fits TRBD1 or TRBD2 (5 bases each). This CDR3 has 12 amino acids. V was pared by 9 bases and J by 7 bases, with 14 bases between. Looked up from germline, CDR1 is SNHLY and CDR2 is FYNNEI. CDR3 sequence: CARIGTENTQYF. The CDR3, as DNA: TGTGCCAGGATTGGGACCGAGAATACGCAGTATTTT.

The chain employs TRBV27 and TRBJ1-2; D is unresolved. The CDR3 is 16 amino acids. V shed 5 bases and J shed 2 bases, with 18 bases lying between them. The germline V gene encodes CDR1 MNHEY and CDR2 SMNVEV (reference sequence). The CDR3 sequence is CASSKGRADINYGYTF. CDR3 DNA sequence: TGTGCCAGCAGTAAGGGAAGGGCAGATATAAACTATGGCTACACCTTC.

V is TRBV28 and J is TRBJ2-4; 8 bases align to TRBD1. Looked up from germline, CDR1 is MDHEN and CDR2 is SYDVKM. J lost 3 bases, V lost 6 bases, and 13 bases had no gene match. The CDR3 consists of 17 residues. The CDR3 DNA sequence: TGTGCCAGCAGACCCCTCCGACAGGGGCGGCACAAAAACATTCAGTACTTC. It codes for CASRPLRQGRHKNIQYF.

V usage is TRBV28 and J usage is TRBJ2-7; D is ambiguous. This CDR3 is built from 13 residues. Germline CDR1 is MDHEN and CDR2 is SYDVKM. Trimming took off 11 bases at V and 0 bases at J, with 14 bases between the two ends. CDR3: CAGARGSSYEQYF. The DNA of the CDR3 is TGTGCCGGTGCGAGAGGAAGCTCCTACGAGCAGTACTTC.

This clone was observed once. This rearrangement joins TRBV7-6 to TRBJ2-3; D might be TRBD1 (5 bases). The V gene's germline CDR1 is SGHVS and CDR2 FNYEAQ. Trimming removed 7 bases from V and 4 bases from J, with 9 bases in between. This CDR3 contains 12 residues. The CDR3 reads CASKGRADTQYF. The DNA for the CDR3 is TGTGCCAGCAAGGGGCGCGCAGATACGCAGTATTTT.